This is a list of T cell receptor beta chains from one sample in a study of T cells in Graves' hyperthyroidism and ophthalmopathy. TCRdb re-derived calls from the multiplex PCR reads in MiXCR, one entry per CDR3 protein. The sample has fewer than 110,000 distinct CDR3 sequences; approximately 15% are singletons. The material sequenced was blood. The receptor set was obtained from a woman aged 50 to 65 with Graves' hyperthyroidism. Both conserved end residues are part of each CDR3. The D gene is left open where the match is weak. Clone size appears in some rows only: once, few, many, or a class for an expanded clone.

V: TRBV20-1; D: TRBD1; J: TRBJ1-5; size: many; DNA: TGCAGTGCTAGAGCCGGGACAGCTTATAGCAATCAGCCCCAGCATTTT; CDR3: CSARAGTAYSNQPQHF
V: TRBV7-9; D: -; J: TRBJ1-1; size: many; DNA: TGTGCCAGCAGTCCCACCCCTTCCTCGAACACTGAAGCTTTCTTT; CDR3: CASSPTPSSNTEAFF
V: TRBV20-1; D: TRBD1; J: TRBJ1-6; size: many; DNA: TGCAGTGCTAGCTCAGGCCCATCTAGGGGGCATAATTCACCCCTCCACTTT; CDR3: CSASSGPSRGHNSPLHF
V: TRBV29-1; D: -; J: TRBJ1-1; size: -; DNA: TGCAGCGTTGAAACGGGAGCGGGCGCTGAAGCTTTCTTT; CDR3: CSVETGAGAEAFF
V: TRBV19; D: TRBD1; J: TRBJ1-2; size: few; DNA: TGTGCCAGTAGTTTCAGGGGGTTCTATGGCTACACCTTC; CDR3: CASSFRGFYGYTF
V: TRBV27; D: TRBD2; J: TRBJ2-1; size: many; DNA: TGTGCCAGCAGGGCGGGAGGGTTTGGGAATGAGCAGTTCTTC; CDR3: CASRAGGFGNEQFF
V: TRBV5-1; D: -; J: TRBJ2-6; size: many; DNA: TGCGCCAGCAGCTTGGCCTGGGACTCTGGGGCCAACGTCCTGACTTTC; CDR3: CASSLAWDSGANVLTF
V: TRBV7-2; D: TRBD1; J: TRBJ1-4; size: many; DNA: TGTGCCAGCAGCAGCGACAGGGGCAGTAATGAAAAACTGTTTTTT; CDR3: CASSSDRGSNEKLFF
V: TRBV29-1; D: TRBD1; J: TRBJ1-2; size: few; DNA: TGCAGCGGCCGCCGGGAGGGGGCGGGCTACACCTTC; CDR3: CSGRREGAGYTF
V: TRBV20-1; D: -; J: TRBJ1-1; size: -; DNA: -; CDR3: CSARDGQGINTEAFFGGTEAFF
V: TRBV7-2; D: TRBD1; J: TRBJ1-2; size: many; DNA: TGTGCCAGCAGCTTAGGTCCGGGACAGGTGGATGGCTACACCTTC; CDR3: CASSLGPGQVDGYTF
V: TRBV20-1; D: TRBD1; J: TRBJ1-2; size: many; DNA: TGCAGTGCCCCCCAGGGGGCGTCTAACTATGGCTACACCTTC; CDR3: CSAPQGASNYGYTF
V: TRBV5-1; D: -; J: TRBJ1-1; size: many; DNA: TGCGCCAGCAGCCCTCTACAGGGCTTAGGAACTGAAGCTTTCTTT; CDR3: CASSPLQGLGTEAFF
V: TRBV11-3; D: TRBD1; J: TRBJ2-1; size: many; DNA: TGTGCCAGCAGCTTAGTTACAGGGGGTGAGCAGTTCTTC; CDR3: CASSLVTGGEQFF
V: TRBV20-1; D: TRBD2; J: TRBJ2-1; size: -; DNA: TGCAGTGCCCCCGGGACCGGGACTATTTACAATGAGCAGTTCTTC; CDR3: CSAPGTGTIYNEQFF
V: TRBV27; D: -; J: TRBJ2-3; size: many; DNA: TGTGCCAGCAGTTTCTCATTTAGCGCGAGCACAGATACGCAGTATTTT; CDR3: CASSFSFSASTDTQYF
V: TRBV12-3/TRBV12-4; D: -; J: TRBJ1-2; size: many; DNA: TGTGCCAGCAGCGCAGGGGCGCCGGGTGGCTACACCTTC; CDR3: CASSAGAPGGYTF
V: TRBV5-1; D: TRBD1; J: TRBJ1-1; size: many; DNA: TGCGCCAGCAGCTCCGGACAGGGAGGGTACACTGAAGCTTTCTTT; CDR3: CASSSGQGGYTEAFF
V: TRBV2; D: -; J: TRBJ2-3; size: many; DNA: TGTGCCAGCAGTCGTCAGGGGACAGATACGCAGTATTTT; CDR3: CASSRQGTDTQYF
V: TRBV5-8; D: TRBD1; J: TRBJ2-7; size: many; DNA: TGTGCCAGCAGCCACGGACAGGGGTTCTACGAGCAGTACTTC; CDR3: CASSHGQGFYEQYF
V: TRBV4-2; D: -; J: TRBJ2-2; size: many; DNA: TGTGCCAGCAGCCAAGATCAGGGGATGAACACCGGGGAGCTGTTTTTT; CDR3: CASSQDQGMNTGELFF
V: TRBV19; D: -; J: TRBJ1-6; size: few; DNA: TGTGCCAGTAGTACCTCGTCGGCTTCGAATTCACCCCTCCACTTT; CDR3: CASSTSSASNSPLHF
V: TRBV10-1; D: -; J: TRBJ2-2; size: many; DNA: TGCGCCAGCAGTCTAAGGGCCAACACCGGGGAGCTGTTTTTT; CDR3: CASSLRANTGELFF
V: TRBV7-8; D: -; J: TRBJ1-5; size: many; DNA: TGTGCCAGCAGCCTTCGGTTTGTCAATCAGCCCCAGCATTTT; CDR3: CASSLRFVNQPQHF
V: TRBV9; D: TRBD1; J: TRBJ1-1; size: many; DNA: TGTGCCAGCAGCCGAACCCCTGGGGACAGGGGGAGCCTCACTGAAGCTTTCTTT; CDR3: CASSRTPGDRGSLTEAFF
V: TRBV7-8; D: -; J: TRBJ2-1; size: many; DNA: TGTGCCAGCAAGGAGGGAGGGGGCAATGAGCAGTTCTTC; CDR3: CASKEGGGNEQFF